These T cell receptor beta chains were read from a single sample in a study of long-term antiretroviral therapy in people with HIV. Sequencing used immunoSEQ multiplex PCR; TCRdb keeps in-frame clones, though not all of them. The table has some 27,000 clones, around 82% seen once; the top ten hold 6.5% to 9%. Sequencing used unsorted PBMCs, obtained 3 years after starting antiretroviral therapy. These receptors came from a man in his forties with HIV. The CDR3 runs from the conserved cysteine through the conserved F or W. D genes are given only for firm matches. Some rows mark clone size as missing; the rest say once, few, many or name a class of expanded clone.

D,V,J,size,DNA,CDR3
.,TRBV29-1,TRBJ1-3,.,TGCAGCGTTGAAGGGGGGGCAGGTGGAAACACCATATATTTT,CSVEGGAGGNTIYF
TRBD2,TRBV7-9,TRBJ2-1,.,TGTGCCAGCAGCTTTTTCGGGCGGGGGGGATACGGAAATGAGCAGTTCTTC,CASSFFGRGGYGNEQFF
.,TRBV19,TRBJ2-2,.,TGTGCCAGTAGTATTCGGCAGGGGGTGGGAGGCACCGGGGAGCTGTTTTTT,CASSIRQGVGGTGELFF
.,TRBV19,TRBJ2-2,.,TGTGCCAGTGCCGACGTGAACACCGGGGAGCTGTTTTTT,CASADVNTGELFF
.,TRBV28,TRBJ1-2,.,TGTGCCAGCAGTCGCGTAAGGTATGGCTACACCTTC,CASSRVRYGYTF
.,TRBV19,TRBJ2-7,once,TGTGCCAGTAGTATATTCCCTCCCGAGGGTTACGAGCAGTACTTC,CASSIFPPEGYEQYF
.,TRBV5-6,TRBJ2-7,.,TGTGCCAGCAGCTTCCCGTCAGGGACCTACGAGCAGTACTTC,CASSFPSGTYEQYF
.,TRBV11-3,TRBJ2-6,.,TGTGCCAGCAGTGTGAGGAACTCTGGGGCCAACGTCCTGACTTTC,CASSVRNSGANVLTF
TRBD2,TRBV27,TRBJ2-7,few,TGTGCCAGCAGTTTGCGGGGGTCGCTCTACGAGCAGTACTTC,CASSLRGSLYEQYF
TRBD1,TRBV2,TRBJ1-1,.,TGTGCCAGCAGTGTGCAGGGGGACACTGAAGCTTTCTTT,CASSVQGDTEAFF
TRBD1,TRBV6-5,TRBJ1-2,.,TGTGCCAGCAGTCTACAGGGGAGTGGGCTCTATGGCTACACCTTC,CASSLQGSGLYGYTF
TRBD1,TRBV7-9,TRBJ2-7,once,TGTGCCAGCAGTTCCGGGACAGAAGCCTACGAGCAGTACTTC,CASSSGTEAYEQYF
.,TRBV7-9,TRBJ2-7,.,TGTGCCAGCAGCTTAGGAGGATCAGACGAGCAGTACTTC,CASSLGGSDEQYF
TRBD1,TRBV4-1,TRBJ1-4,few,TGCGCCAGCAGCCCATTCCCGGGACAGAGTAATGAAAAACTGTTTTTT,CASSPFPGQSNEKLFF
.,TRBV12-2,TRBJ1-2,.,TGTGCAAGTCGCCCTTCTAACAGGGGGCGCATTGGGCATGGCTACACCTTC,CASRPSNRGRIGHGYTF
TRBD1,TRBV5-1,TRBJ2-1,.,TGCGCCAGCGAGACCAACCCGGGACAGGGGACCAACAATGAGCAGTTCTTC,CASETNPGQGTNNEQFF
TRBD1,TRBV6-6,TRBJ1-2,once,TGTGCCAGCAGTTTTCCGGGACAGGGGGAAGATGGCTACACCTTC,CASSFPGQGEDGYTF
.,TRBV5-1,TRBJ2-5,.,TGCGCCAGCAGCTTCGGTAGCGGCCTCCAAGAGACCCAGTACTTC,CASSFGSGLQETQYF
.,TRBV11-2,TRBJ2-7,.,TGTGCCAGCAGCCACCGATCCCTATCCTACGAGCAGTACTTC,CASSHRSLSYEQYF
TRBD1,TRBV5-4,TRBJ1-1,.,TGTGCCAGCAGCTACGGACAGGGGGACACTGAAGCTTTCTTT,CASSYGQGDTEAFF
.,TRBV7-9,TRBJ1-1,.,TGTGCCAGCAGCCCAAGGGACGGGAACACTGAAGCTTTCTTT,CASSPRDGNTEAFF
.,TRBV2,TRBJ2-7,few,TGTGCCAGCAGTGAGCAAGCCTACGAGCAGTACTTC,CASSEQAYEQYF
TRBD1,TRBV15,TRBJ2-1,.,TGTGCCACCAGCAGAAACAGGGGAGCTCACTCCTACAATGAGCAGTTCTTC,CATSRNRGAHSYNEQFF
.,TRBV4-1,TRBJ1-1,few,TGCGCCAGCAGCCAAGATAACAACTTGAACACTGAAGCTTTCTTT,CASSQDNNLNTEAFF
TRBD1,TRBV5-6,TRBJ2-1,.,TGTGCCAGCAGCTTGACAGGGGGTATGATAAATGAGCAGTTCTTC,CASSLTGGMINEQFF
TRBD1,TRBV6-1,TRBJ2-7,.,TGTGCCAGCAGTGCGGCCGGGACAGGGTACTACGAGCAGTACTTC,CASSAAGTGYYEQYF
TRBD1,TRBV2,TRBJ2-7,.,TGTGCCAGCAGAGAGGACAGGATCTCCCACGAGCAGTACTTC,CASREDRISHEQYF
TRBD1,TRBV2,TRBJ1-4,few,TGTGCCAGCAGTGAATGGGGACAGTCTAATGAAAAACTGTTTTTT,CASSEWGQSNEKLFF
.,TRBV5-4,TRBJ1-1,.,TGTGCCAGCAGCTTGGCCAGGGCGAACACTGAAGCTTTCTTT,CASSLARANTEAFF